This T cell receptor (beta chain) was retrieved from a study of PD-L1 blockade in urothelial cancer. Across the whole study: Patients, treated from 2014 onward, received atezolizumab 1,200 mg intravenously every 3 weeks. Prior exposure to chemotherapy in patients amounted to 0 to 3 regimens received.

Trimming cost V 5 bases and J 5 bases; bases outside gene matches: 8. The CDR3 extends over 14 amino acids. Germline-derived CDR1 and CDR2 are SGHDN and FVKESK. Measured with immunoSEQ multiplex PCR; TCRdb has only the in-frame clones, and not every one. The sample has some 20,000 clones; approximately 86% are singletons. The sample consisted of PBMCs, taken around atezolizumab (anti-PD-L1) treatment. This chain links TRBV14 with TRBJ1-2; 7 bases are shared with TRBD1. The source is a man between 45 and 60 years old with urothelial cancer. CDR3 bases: TGTGCCAGCAGCTTGACCGGGACAGCTTATGGCTACACCTTC. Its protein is CASSLTGTAYGYTF. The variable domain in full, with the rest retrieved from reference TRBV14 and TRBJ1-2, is EAGVTQFPSHSVIEKGQTVTLRCDPISGHDNLYWYRRVMGKEIKFLLHFVKESKQDESGMPNNRFLAERTGGTYSTLKVQPAELEDSGVYFCASSLTGTAYGYTFGSGTRLTVV.